This TCR beta chain was identified during a study of blood T cell repertoires in COVID-19. Whole-study context: Sources were T cells, B-cell-depleted T cells, or PBMCs; the material itself was cDNA or gDNA.

The CDR3 has 11 amino acids. Between the trimmed V and J ends, which lost 5 bases and 5 bases, there was a span of 3 bases. Germline CDR1 SEHNR, CDR2 FQNEAQ (reference sequence). Some clones are missing from TCRdb's copy, which holds only in-frame ones; the method was immunoSEQ multiplex PCR. Here the sample spans over 95,000 clones, 85% being singletons. Input material: peripheral blood. J is TRBJ1-4 and V is TRBV7-9; no definite D call. The sequence was collected from a man aged 35 to 55 with acute or convalescent COVID-19. CDR3: CASSLNEKLFF. Written as DNA, the CDR3 is TGTGCCAGCAGCCTCAATGAAAAACTGTTTTTT.